This T cell receptor beta chain was observed in a study of T cells expressing NK-cell markers. Turning to the study itself: Underlying the TCR beta repertoires were sorted CD3+CD56+NKG2C+, CD3+CD56+NKG2C- and CD3+CD56-NKG2C+ T cells. Sequenced donors, eight in total, included seven who were HCMV-seropositive and one who was seronegative. Study-wide results and limits: Similarly, these clonotypes led the CD3+CD56-NKG2C+ fraction as well in a few donors.

The CDR3 runs to 15 residues. From germline, CDR1 is WSHSY and CDR2 SAAADI. Reanalyzing the 5' RACE reads, TCRdb keeps one entry per CDR3 protein, without DNA. Recorded here are 350,000 to 400,000 distinct CDR3 sequences; the top ten clones represent about 10%. Comment on this clonotype: Its antigen is not identified.

The sequence came from a woman aged 45 to 65 in good health. The chain uses TRBV10-2 and TRBJ2-5; TCRdb's D gene call, TRBD2, goes unchecked for lack of DNA. The sample comprised blood T cells: a sorted CD56 or NKG2C T cell subset, CD4+ or CD8+ T cells, or bulk PBMC T cells (not recorded which). CDR3 region: CASKGGGRAQETQYF.